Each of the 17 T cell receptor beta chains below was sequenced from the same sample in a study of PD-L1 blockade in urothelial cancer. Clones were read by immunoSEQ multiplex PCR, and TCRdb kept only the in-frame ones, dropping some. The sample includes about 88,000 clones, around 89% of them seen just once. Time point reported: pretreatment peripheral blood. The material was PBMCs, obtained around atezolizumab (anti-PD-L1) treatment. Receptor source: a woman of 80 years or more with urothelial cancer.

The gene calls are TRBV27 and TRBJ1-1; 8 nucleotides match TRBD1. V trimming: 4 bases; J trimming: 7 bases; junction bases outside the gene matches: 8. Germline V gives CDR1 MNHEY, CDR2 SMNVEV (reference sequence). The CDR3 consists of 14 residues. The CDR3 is CASSWDRLFGEAFF. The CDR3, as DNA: TGTGCCAGCAGTTGGGACAGGCTTTTTGGTGAAGCTTTCTTT.

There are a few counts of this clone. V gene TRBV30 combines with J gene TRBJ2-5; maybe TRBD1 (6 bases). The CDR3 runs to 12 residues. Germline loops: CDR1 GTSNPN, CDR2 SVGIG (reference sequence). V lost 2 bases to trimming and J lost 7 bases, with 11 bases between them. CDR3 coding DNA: TGTGCCTGGAGTTACAGGGTGGGGACCCAGTACTTC. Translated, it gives CAWSYRVGTQYF.

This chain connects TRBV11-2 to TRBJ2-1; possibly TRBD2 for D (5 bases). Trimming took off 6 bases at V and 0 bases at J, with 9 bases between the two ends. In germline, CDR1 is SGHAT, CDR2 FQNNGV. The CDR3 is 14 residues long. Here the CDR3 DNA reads TGTGCCAGCAGGGACTGGACCTCCTACAATGAGCAGTTCTTC. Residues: CASRDWTSYNEQFF.

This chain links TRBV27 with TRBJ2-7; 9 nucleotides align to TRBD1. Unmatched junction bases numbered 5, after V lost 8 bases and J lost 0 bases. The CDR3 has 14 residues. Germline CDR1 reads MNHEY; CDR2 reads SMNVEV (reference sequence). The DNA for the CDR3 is TGTGCCAGCGCCCGGGACAGGGCCTCCTACGAGCAGTACTTC. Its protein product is CASARDRASYEQYF.

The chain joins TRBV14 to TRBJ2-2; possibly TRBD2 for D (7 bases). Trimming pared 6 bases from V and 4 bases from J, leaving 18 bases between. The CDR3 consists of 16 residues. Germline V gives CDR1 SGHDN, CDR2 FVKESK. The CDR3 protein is CASRKGGNVGTGELFF. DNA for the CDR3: TGTGCCAGCAGAAAGGGGGGGAATGTGGGCACCGGGGAGCTGTTTTTT.

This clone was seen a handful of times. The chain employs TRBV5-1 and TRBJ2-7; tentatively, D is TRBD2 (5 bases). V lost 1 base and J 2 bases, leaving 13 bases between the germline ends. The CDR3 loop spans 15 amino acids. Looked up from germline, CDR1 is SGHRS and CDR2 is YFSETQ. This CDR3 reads CASSLLPAAAYEQYF. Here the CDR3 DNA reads TGCGCCAGCAGCTTGCTTCCAGCGGCGGCCTACGAGCAGTACTTC.

The CDR3 spells CASSPPGVSYEQYF. In DNA, the CDR3 is TGCGCCAGCAGCCCCCCGGGGGTCTCCTACGAGCAGTACTTC. J is TRBJ2-7 and V is TRBV4-1, with D tentatively TRBD2 (6 bases). Germline-derived CDR1 and CDR2 are MGHRA and YSYEKL. V lost 4 bases to trimming and J lost 0 bases, with 10 bases between them. The CDR3 has 14 residues.

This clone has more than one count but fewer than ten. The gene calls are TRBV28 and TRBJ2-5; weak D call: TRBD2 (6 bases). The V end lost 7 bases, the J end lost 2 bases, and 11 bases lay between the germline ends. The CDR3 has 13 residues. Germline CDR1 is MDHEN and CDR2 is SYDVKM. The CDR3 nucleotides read TGTGCCAGCAACACCCGGGAGCAAGAGACCCAGTACTTC. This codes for CASNTREQETQYF.

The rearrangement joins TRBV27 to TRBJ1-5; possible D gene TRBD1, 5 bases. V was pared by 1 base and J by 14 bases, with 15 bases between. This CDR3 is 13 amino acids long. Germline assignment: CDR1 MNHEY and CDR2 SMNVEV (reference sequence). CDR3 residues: CASSLYGQGWEHF. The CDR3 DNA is TGTGCCAGCAGTTTATACGGTCAGGGTTGGGAGCATTTT.

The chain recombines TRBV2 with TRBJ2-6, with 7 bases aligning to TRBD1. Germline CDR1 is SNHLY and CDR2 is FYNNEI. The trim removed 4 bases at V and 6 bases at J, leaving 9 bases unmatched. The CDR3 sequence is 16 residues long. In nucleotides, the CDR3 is TGTGCCAGCAGTGTCACAGGGGCCCTTTTGGCCAACGTCCTGACTTTC. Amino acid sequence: CASSVTGALLANVLTF.

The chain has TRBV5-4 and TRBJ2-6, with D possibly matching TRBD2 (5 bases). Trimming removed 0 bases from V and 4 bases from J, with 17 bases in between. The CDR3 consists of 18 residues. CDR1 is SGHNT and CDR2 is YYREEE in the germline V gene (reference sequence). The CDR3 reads CASSLDASGGSGANVLTF. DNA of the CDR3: TGTGCCAGCAGCTTGGACGCCAGTGGAGGATCCGGGGCCAACGTCCTGACTTTC. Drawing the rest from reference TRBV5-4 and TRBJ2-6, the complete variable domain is ETGVTQSPTHLIKTRGQQVTLRCSSQSGHNTVSWYQQALGQGPQFIFQYYREEENGRGNFPPRFSGLQFPNYSSELNVNALELDDSALYLCASSLDASGGSGANVLTFGAGSRLTVL.

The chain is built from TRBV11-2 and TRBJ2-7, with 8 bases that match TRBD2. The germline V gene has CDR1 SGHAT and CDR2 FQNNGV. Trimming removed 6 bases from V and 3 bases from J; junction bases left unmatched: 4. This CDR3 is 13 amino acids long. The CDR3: CASSDSGVYEQYF. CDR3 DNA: TGTGCCAGCAGTGATAGCGGGGTCTACGAGCAGTACTTC.

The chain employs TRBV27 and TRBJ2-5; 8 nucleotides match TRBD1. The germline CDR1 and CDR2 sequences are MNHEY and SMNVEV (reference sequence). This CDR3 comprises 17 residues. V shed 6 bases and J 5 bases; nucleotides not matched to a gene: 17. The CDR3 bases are TGTGCCAGCAGCTATAATGGCCCCCAGGGGGCAGGGGAGACCCAGTACTTC. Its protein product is CASSYNGPQGAGETQYF.

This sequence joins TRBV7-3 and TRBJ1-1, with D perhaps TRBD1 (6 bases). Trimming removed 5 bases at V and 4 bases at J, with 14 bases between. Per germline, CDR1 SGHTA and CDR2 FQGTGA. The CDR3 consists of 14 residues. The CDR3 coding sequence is TGTGCCAGCAGCGCGGACAGTTCGATCACTGAAGCTTTCTTT. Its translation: CASSADSSITEAFF.

The CDR3 DNA sequence: TGTGCCAGCAGCGTAGAGGCAGCCAGCGGCTATGGCTACACCTTC. Amino acids: CASSVEAASGYGYTF. The chain has TRBV9 and TRBJ1-2; D ambiguous. V was shortened by 0 bases and J by 4 bases, with 13 bases between the two germline ends. The CDR3 loop spans 15 amino acids. CDR1 SGDLS and CDR2 YYNGEE come from the germline V gene.

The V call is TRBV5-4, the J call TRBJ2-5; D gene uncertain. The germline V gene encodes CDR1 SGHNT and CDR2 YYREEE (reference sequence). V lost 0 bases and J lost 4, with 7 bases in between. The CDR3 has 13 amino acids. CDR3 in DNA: TGTGCCAGCAGCTTGGTCGGTGGAGAGACCCAGTACTTC. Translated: CASSLVGGETQYF.

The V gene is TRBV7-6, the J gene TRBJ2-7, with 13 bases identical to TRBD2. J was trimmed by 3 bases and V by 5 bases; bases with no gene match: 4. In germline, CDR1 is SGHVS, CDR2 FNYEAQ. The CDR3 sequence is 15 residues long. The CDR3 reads CASSLRTSGSYEQYF. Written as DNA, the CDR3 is TGTGCCAGCAGCCTACGGACTAGCGGGAGCTACGAGCAGTACTTC.